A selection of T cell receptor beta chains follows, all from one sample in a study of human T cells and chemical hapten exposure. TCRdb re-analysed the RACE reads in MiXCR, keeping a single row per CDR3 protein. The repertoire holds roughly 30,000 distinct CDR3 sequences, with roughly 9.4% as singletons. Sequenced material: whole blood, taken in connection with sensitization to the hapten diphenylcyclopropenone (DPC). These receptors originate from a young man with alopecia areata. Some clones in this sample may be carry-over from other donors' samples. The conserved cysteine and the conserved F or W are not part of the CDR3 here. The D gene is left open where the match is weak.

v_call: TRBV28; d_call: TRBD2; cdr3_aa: ASSPRLAGGPVDTQY
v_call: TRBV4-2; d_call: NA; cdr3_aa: ASSPWARFEQY
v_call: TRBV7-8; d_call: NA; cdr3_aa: ASSPPRTVSGANVLT
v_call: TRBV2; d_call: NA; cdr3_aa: ASRDGGNTGELF
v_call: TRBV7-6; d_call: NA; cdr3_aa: ASSGTTGELF
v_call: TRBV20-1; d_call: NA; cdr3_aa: SAREGSTNYGYT
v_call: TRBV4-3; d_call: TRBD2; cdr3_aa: ASSQLAGVTSYEQY
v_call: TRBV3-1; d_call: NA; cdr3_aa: ASSQDFGRPNEKLF
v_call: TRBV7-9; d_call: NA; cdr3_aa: ASSEEPTPNTGELF
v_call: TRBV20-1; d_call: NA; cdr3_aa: SASLRTDEQY